The text below deals with one T cell receptor beta chain. V shed 3 bases and J shed 2 bases, with 21 bases lying between them. The germline V gene has CDR1 ENHRY and CDR2 SYGVKD. This CDR3 is 18 amino acids long. This sample is drawn from a study of blood T cell repertoires in COVID-19. Authors' data handling: It was from reference gene primer amplification that nucleated cell counts were estimated. Profiled with immunoSEQ multiplex PCR; TCRdb holds only in-frame clones, not every one. From that table come the V and J calls and clone size; the DNA was used to work out D and trimming. The table has 200,000 to 300,000 clones, nearly 85% seen once.

This TCR derives from a human donor in a cohort sampled during active COVID-19. The V gene is TRBV10-3, the J gene TRBJ2-3; maybe TRBD2 (6 bases). The sequenced sample was peripheral blood. For the CDR3, the DNA is TGTGCCATCAGTGACCCAAAGCGGGTCGACCTATCCACAGATACGCAGTATTTT. It codes for CAISDPKRVDLSTDTQYF.